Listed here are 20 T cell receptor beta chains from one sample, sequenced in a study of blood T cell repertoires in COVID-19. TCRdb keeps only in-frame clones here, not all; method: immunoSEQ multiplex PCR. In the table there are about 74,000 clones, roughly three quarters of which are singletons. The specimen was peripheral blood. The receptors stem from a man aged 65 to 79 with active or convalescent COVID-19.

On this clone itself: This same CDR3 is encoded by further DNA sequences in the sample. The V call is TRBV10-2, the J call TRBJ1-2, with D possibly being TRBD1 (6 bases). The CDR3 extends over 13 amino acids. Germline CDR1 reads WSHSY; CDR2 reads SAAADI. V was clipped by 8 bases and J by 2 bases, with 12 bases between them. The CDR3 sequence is CASSQGSNYGYTF. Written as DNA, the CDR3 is TGCGCCAGCTCTCAGGGGTCAAACTATGGCTACACCTTC.

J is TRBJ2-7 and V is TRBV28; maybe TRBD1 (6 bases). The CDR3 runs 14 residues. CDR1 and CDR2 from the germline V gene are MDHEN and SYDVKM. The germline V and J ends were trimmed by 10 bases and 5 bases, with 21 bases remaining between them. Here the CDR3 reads CATQSSPQGHEQYF. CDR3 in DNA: TGTGCCACCCAATCCTCCCCGCAGGGGCACGAGCAGTACTTC.

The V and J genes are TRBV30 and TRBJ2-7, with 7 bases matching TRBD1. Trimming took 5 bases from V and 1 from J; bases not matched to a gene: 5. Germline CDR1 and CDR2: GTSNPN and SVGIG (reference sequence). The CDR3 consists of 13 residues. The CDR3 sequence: CAWWPGGSYEQYF. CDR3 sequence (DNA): TGTGCCTGGTGGCCAGGGGGATCCTACGAGCAGTACTTC.

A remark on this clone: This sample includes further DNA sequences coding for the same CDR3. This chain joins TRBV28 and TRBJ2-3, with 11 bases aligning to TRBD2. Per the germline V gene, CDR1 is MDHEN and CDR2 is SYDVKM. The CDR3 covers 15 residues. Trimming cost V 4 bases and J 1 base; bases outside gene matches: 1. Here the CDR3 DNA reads TGTGCCAGCAGTTCGACTAGCGGGGGCACAGATACGCAGTATTTT. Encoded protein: CASSSTSGGTDTQYF.

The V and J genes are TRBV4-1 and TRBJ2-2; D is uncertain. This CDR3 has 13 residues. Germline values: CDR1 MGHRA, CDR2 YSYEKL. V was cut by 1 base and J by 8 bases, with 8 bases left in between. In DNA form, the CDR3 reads TGCGCCAGCAGCCAAGGGTCCCGGGGGGAGCTGTTTTTT. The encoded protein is CASSQGSRGELFF.

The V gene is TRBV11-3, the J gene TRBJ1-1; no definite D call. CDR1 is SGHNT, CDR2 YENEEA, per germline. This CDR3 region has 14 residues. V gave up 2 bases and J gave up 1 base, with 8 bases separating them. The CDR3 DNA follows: TGTGCCAGCAGCTTACTGGCGGAGAACACTGAAGCTTTCTTT. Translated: CASSLLAENTEAFF.

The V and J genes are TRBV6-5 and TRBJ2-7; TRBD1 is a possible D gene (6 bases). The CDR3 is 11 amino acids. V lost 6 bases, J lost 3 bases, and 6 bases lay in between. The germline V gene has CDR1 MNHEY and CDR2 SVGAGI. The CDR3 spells CASRQGYEQYF. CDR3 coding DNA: TGTGCCAGCAGACAGGGCTACGAGCAGTACTTC.

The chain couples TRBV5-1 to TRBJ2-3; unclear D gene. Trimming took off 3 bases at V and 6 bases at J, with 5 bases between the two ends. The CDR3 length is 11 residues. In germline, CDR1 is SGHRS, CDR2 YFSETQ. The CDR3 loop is CASSWRDTQYF. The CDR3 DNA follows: TGCGCCAGCAGCTGGCGGGATACGCAGTATTTT.

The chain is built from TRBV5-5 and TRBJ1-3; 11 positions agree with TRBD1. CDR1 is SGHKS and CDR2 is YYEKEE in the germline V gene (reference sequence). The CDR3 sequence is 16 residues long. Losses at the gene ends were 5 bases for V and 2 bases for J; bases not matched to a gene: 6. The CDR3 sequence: CASSLMGQGAGNTIYF. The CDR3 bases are TGTGCCAGCAGTTTGATGGGACAGGGGGCTGGAAACACCATATATTTT.

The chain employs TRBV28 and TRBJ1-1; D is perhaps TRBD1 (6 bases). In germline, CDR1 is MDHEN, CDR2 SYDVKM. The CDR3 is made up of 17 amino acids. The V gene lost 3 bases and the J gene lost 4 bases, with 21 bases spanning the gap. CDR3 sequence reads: CASSLSIATGFITEAFF. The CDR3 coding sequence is TGTGCCAGCAGTTTGTCGATAGCCACAGGGTTTATCACTGAAGCTTTCTTT.

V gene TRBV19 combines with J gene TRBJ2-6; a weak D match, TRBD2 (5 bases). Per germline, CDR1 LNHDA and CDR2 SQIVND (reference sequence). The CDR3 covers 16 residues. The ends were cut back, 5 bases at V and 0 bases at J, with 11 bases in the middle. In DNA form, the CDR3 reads TGTGCCAGTAGTGAGCCGGGAAGCTCTGGGGCCAACGTCCTGACTTTC. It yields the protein CASSEPGSSGANVLTF.

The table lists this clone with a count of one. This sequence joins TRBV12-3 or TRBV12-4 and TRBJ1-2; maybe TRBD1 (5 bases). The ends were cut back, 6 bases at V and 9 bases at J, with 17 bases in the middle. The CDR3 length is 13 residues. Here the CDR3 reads CASSLRQGESYTF. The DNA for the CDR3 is TGTGCCAGCAGCCTGAGGCAGGGCGAAAGCTACACCTTC.

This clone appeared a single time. As DNA, the CDR3 is TGTGCCAGCAGCGAAGCGACAGGGCGACTTGGCTACACCTTC. Its translation: CASSEATGRLGYTF. The chain links TRBV5-4 to TRBJ1-2; 7 bases match TRBD1. After removal of 4 bases from V and 7 bases from J, the junction contained 10 bases not matched to a gene. Germline V gene data show CDR1 as SGHNT and CDR2 as YYREEE (reference sequence). The CDR3 runs to 14 residues.

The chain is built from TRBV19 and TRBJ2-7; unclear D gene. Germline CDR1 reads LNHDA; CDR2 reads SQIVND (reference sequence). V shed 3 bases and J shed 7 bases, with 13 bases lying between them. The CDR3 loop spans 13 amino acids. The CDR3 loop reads CASSIDSRGEQYF. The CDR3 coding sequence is TGTGCCAGTAGTATCGATTCCCGAGGAGAGCAGTACTTC.

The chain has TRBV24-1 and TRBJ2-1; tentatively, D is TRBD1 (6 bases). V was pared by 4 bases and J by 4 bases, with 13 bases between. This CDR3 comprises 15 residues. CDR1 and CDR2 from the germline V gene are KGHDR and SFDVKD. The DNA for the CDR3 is TGTGCCACCAGTGACCGAAGACAGGTATACAATGAGCAGTTCTTC. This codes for CATSDRRQVYNEQFF.

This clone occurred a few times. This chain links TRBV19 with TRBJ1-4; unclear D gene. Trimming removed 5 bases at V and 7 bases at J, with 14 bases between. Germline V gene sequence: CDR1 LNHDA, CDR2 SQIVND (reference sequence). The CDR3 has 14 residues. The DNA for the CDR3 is TGTGCCAGTAGTCGTCCCGGGATGGGTGAAAAACTGTTTTTT. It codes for CASSRPGMGEKLFF.

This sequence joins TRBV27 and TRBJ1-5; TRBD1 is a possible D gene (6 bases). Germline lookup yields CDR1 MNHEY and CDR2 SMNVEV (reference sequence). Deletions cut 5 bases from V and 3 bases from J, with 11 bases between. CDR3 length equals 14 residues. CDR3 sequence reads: CASSLDRFNQPQHF. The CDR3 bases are TGTGCCAGCAGTCTGGACAGATTCAATCAGCCCCAGCATTTT.

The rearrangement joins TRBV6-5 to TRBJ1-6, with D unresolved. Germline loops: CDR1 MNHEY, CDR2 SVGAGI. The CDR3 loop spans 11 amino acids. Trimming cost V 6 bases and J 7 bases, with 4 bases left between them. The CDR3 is CASSSNSPLHF. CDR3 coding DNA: TGTGCCAGCAGCTCCAATTCACCCCTCCACTTT.

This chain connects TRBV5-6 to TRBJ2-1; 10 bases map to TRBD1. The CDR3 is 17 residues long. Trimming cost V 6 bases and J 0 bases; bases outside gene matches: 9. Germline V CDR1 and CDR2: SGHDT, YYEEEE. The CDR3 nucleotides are TGTGCCAGCACCGCATTGGGACAGGGGATCTCCTACAATGAGCAGTTCTTC. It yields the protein CASTALGQGISYNEQFF.

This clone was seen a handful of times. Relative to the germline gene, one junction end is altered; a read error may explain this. CDR3 loop: CAWSRSSDQPQHF. DNA of the CDR3: TGTGCCTGGAGTAGGTCTAGCGATCAGCCCCAGCATTTT. This sequence joins TRBV30 and TRBJ1-5; D is undetermined. Germline loops: CDR1 GTSNPN, CDR2 SVGIG (reference sequence). The CDR3 is 13 residues long.